The rows below give T cell receptor beta chains drawn from one sample of a study of T-cell reconstitution after alpha-beta-depleted transplantation in children. Each CDR3 protein gets one entry after TCRdb re-called the PCR reads with MiXCR. This table holds around 600,000 distinct CDR3 sequences, 16% found once. Sequences were derived from PBMCs from the stem cell graft donor, sampled from the stem cell graft. The receptors derive from a human donor who donated a stem cell graft to a child with acute myeloid leukemia. The CDR3 runs from the conserved cysteine through the conserved F or W. The D gene is left open where the match is weak.

D: TRBD1
J: TRBJ1-5
V: TRBV12-3/TRBV12-4
CDR3: CASSLGGTGVQPQHF

D: -
J: TRBJ2-7
V: TRBV27
CDR3: CASSLQGSTYEQYF

D: -
J: TRBJ1-5
V: TRBV13
CDR3: CASSVGGPGNQPQHF

D: -
J: TRBJ1-1
V: TRBV5-5
CDR3: CASGKTGKTEAFF

D: -
J: TRBJ2-7
V: TRBV30
CDR3: CAWSVGGYEQYF

D: -
J: TRBJ2-5
V: TRBV5-1
CDR3: CASSLEGTLDQETQYF

D: -
J: TRBJ1-5
V: TRBV20-1
CDR3: CSARAPGVLNQPQHF

D: -
J: TRBJ2-2
V: TRBV28
CDR3: CASDKGNGELFF

D: -
J: TRBJ2-1
V: TRBV7-2
CDR3: CASSSRVVPYNEQFF

D: -
J: TRBJ2-3
V: TRBV4-2
CDR3: CASSTTLRADTQYF

D: -
J: TRBJ2-2
V: TRBV20-1
CDR3: CSARPGPNTGELFF

D: TRBD1
J: TRBJ2-7
V: TRBV29-1
CDR3: CSVVSGTDYEQYF

D: -
J: TRBJ1-2
V: TRBV20-1
CDR3: CSARVLGSSLNPSNYGYTF

D: -
J: TRBJ1-1
V: TRBV29-1
CDR3: CSVVAVNEAFF

D: -
J: TRBJ1-2
V: TRBV15
CDR3: CATSTRSALTYGYTF

D: -
J: TRBJ1-5
V: TRBV20-1
CDR3: CSASYRGFNNQPQHF

D: -
J: TRBJ2-3
V: TRBV7-6
CDR3: CASSLGRGGTDTQYF

D: TRBD1
J: TRBJ1-6
V: TRBV12-3/TRBV12-4
CDR3: CASSLKGAPYNSPLHF

D: TRBD2
J: TRBJ2-1
V: TRBV20-1
CDR3: CSAPTSGANNEQFF

D: -
J: TRBJ1-1
V: TRBV10-2
CDR3: CASWGMNTEAFF

D: -
J: TRBJ2-3
V: TRBV5-6
CDR3: CASSLAEGLNTQYF

D: TRBD1
J: TRBJ2-2
V: TRBV15
CDR3: CATSIPGTANTGELFF

D: -
J: TRBJ2-7
V: TRBV20-1
CDR3: CSARDTTFDEQYF

D: TRBD2
J: TRBJ2-5
V: TRBV20-1
CDR3: CSARVLGGGAEETQYF

D: -
J: TRBJ2-5
V: TRBV7-8
CDR3: CASSLVLGTTQETQYF

D: -
J: TRBJ1-2
V: TRBV20-1
CDR3: CSARKESYGYTF

D: TRBD1
J: TRBJ1-2
V: TRBV29-1
CDR3: CSVPDQHRGRYGYTF

D: -
J: TRBJ1-1
V: TRBV11-2
CDR3: CASSLVGSTTEAFF

D: -
J: TRBJ2-5
V: TRBV12-3/TRBV12-4
CDR3: CASSAWEVKYF

D: TRBD1
J: TRBJ1-1
V: TRBV29-1
CDR3: CSVQGAQNTEAFF

D: TRBD1
J: TRBJ1-2
V: TRBV7-9
CDR3: CASSLRGRNYGYTF

D: TRBD1
J: TRBJ1-1
V: TRBV20-1
CDR3: CSAYPHADRSKGF

D: -
J: TRBJ1-2
V: TRBV6-1
CDR3: CASSLTGAYGYTF

D: TRBD1
J: TRBJ2-7
V: TRBV5-1
CDR3: CASGTSTGPRSYEQYF

D: -
J: TRBJ1-1
V: TRBV10-3
CDR3: CAISADAVTEAFF

D: -
J: TRBJ2-3
V: TRBV29-1
CDR3: CSATGRFTDTQYF

D: -
J: TRBJ2-3
V: TRBV7-2
CDR3: CASSLRGVGARTDTQYF

D: TRBD2
J: TRBJ2-1
V: TRBV7-2
CDR3: CASSYKRGGSYNEQFF

D: TRBD2
J: TRBJ2-1
V: TRBV4-2
CDR3: CASSQDAPGTSGYNEQFF

D: TRBD2
J: TRBJ2-3
V: TRBV6-5
CDR3: CASSSAGGAGETNTQYF